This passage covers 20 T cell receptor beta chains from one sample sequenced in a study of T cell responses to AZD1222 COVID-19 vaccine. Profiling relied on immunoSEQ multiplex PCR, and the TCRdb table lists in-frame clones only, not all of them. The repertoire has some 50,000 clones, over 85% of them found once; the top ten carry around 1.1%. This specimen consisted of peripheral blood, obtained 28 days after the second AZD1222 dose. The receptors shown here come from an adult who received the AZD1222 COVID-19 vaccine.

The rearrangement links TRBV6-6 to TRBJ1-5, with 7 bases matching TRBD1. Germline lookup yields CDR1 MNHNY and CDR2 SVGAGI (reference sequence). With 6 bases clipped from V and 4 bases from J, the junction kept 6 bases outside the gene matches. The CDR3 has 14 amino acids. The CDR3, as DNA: TGTGCCAGCAGAACAGGGGCGAGGAATCAGCCCCAGCATTTT. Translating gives CASRTGARNQPQHF.

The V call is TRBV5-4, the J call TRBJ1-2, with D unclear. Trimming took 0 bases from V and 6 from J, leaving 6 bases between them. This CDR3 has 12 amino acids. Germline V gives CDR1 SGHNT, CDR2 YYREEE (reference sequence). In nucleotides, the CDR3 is TGTGCCAGCAGCTTGGACGGTGATGGCTACACCTTC. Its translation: CASSLDGDGYTF. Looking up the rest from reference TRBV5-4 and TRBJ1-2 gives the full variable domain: ETGVTQSPTHLIKTRGQQVTLRCSSQSGHNTVSWYQQALGQGPQFIFQYYREEENGRGNFPPRFSGLQFPNYSSELNVNALELDDSALYLCASSLDGDGYTFGSGTRLTVV.

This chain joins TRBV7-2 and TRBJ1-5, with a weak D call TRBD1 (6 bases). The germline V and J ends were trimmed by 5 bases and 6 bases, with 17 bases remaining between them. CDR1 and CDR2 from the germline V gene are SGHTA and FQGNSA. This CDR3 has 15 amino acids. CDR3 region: CASSPTGLFAQPQHF. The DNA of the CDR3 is TGTGCCAGCAGCCCAACAGGGTTGTTTGCTCAGCCCCAGCATTTT.

CDR3 DNA: TGTGCCAGCACCCCCCACACCGCGGGGAATGAGCAGTTCTTC. Amino acid sequence: CASTPHTAGNEQFF. The chain employs TRBV6-2 or TRBV6-3 and TRBJ2-1, with TRBD2 as a possible D gene (6 bases). Trimming removed 7 bases from V and 7 bases from J, with 17 bases in between. Germline V lookup: CDR1 MNHEY, CDR2 SVGEGT. The length of the CDR3 is 14 residues.

CDR3 in amino acids: CSAELALGEQFF. CDR3 nucleotides: TGCAGCGCCGAACTAGCGCTAGGGGAGCAGTTCTTC. The chain links TRBV29-1 to TRBJ2-1, with 7 nucleotides matching TRBD2. The germline V gene encodes CDR1 SQVTM and CDR2 ANQGSEA. The CDR3 sequence is 12 residues long. With 7 bases clipped from V and 10 bases from J, the junction kept 10 bases outside the gene matches.

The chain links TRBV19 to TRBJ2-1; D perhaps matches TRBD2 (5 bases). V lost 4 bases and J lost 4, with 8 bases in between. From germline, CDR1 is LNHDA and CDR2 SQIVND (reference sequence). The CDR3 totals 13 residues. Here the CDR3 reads CASSSLAYNEQFF. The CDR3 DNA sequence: TGTGCCAGTAGTAGCCTAGCTTACAATGAGCAGTTCTTC.

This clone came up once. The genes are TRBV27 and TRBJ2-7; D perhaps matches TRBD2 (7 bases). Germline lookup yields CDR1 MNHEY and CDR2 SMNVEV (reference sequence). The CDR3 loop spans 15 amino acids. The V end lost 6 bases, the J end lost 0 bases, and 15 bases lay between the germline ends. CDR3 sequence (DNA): TGTGCCAGCAGCCCCTTGGGGGGGCCCTCCTACGAGCAGTACTTC. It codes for CASSPLGGPSYEQYF.

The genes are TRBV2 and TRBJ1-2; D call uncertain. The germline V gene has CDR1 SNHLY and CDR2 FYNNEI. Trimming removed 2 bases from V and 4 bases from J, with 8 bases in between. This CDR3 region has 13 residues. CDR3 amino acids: CASSENVRYGYTF. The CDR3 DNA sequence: TGTGCCAGCAGTGAAAACGTCCGCTATGGCTACACCTTC.

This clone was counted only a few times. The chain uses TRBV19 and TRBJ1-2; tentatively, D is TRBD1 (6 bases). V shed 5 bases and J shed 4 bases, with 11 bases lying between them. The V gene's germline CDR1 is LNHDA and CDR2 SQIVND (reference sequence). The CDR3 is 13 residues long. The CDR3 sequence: CASSPDSVYGYTF. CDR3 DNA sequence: TGTGCCAGTAGTCCGGACAGCGTCTATGGCTACACCTTC.

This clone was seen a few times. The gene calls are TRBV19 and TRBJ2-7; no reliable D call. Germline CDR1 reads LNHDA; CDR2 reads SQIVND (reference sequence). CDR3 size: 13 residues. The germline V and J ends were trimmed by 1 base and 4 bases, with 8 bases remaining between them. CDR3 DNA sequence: TGTGCCAGTAGTATAGGGACGGTTTACGAGCAGTACTTC. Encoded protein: CASSIGTVYEQYF.

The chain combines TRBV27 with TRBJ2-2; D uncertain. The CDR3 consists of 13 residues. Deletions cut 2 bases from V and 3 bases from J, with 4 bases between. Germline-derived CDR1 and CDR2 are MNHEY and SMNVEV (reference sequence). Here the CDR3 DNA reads TGTGCCAGCAGTTTAAGCTACACCGGGGAGCTGTTTTTT. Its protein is CASSLSYTGELFF.

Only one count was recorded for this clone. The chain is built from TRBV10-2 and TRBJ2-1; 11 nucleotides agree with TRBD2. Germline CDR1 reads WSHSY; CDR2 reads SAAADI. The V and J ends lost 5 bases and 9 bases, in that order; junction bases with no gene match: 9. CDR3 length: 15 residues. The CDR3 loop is CASSSTSGSLAEQFF. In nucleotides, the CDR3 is TGCGCCAGCAGTTCCACTAGCGGGAGTTTGGCTGAGCAGTTCTTC.

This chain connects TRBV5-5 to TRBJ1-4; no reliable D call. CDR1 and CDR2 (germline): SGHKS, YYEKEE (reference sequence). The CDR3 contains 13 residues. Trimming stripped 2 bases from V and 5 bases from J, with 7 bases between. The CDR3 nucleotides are TGTGCCAGCAGCTTAGGGCCGAATGAAAAACTGTTTTTT. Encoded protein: CASSLGPNEKLFF.

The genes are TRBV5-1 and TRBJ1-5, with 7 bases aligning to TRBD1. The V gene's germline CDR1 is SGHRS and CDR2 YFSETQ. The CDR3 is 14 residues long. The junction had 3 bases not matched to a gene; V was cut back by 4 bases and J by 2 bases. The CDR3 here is CASSRGQGNQPQHF. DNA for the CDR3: TGCGCCAGCAGCAGAGGACAGGGCAATCAGCCCCAGCATTTT.

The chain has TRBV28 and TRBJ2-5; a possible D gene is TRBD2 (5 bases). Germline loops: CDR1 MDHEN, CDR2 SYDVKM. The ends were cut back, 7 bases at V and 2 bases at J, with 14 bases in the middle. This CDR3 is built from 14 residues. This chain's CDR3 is CASTTRRSQETQYF. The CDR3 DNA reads TGTGCCAGCACCACGCGGAGGAGTCAAGAGACCCAGTACTTC.

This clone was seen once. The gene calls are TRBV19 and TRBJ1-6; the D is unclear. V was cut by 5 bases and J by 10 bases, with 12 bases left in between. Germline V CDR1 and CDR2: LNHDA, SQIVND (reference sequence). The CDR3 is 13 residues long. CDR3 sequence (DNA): TGTGCCAGTAGTCCCTATGGCGAATCACCCCTCCACTTT. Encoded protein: CASSPYGESPLHF.

CDR3 bases: TGCGCCAGCAGCTTGGGGGAGGCCAGAGAGACCCAGTACTTC. It translates to CASSLGEARETQYF. The chain combines TRBV5-1 with TRBJ2-5; weak D call: TRBD2 (6 bases). There are 14 residues in the CDR3. V dropped 0 bases and J dropped 4 bases, with 10 bases sitting between them. The germline V gene encodes CDR1 SGHRS and CDR2 YFSETQ. Full variable domain (outside the CDR3, taken from reference TRBV5-1 and TRBJ2-5): KAGVTQTPRYLIKTRGQQVTLSCSPISGHRSVSWYQQTPGQGLQFLFEYFSETQRNKGNFPGRFSGRQFSNSRSEMNVSTLELGDSALYLCASSLGEARETQYFGPGTRLLVL.

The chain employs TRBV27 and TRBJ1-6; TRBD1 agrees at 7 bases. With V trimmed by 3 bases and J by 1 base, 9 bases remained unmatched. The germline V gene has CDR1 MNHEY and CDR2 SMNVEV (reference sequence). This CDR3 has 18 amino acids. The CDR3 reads CASSLSRGMVSYNSPLHF. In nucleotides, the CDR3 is TGTGCCAGCAGTTTGTCCAGGGGGATGGTGTCCTATAATTCACCCCTCCACTTT.

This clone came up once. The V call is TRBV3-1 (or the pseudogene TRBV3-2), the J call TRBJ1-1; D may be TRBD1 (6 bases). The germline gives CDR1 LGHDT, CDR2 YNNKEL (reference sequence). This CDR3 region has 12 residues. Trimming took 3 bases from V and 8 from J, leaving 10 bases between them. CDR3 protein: CASSHSGTEAFF. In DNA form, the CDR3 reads TGTGCCAGCAGCCATTCCGGGACAGAAGCTTTCTTT.

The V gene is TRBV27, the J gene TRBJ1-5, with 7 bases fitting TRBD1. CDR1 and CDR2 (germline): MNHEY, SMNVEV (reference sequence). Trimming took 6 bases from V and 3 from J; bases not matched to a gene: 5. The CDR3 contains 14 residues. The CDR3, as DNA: TGTGCCAGCAGGACGACAGGGTACAATCAGCCCCAGCATTTT. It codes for CASRTTGYNQPQHF.